These 30 T cell receptor beta chains share one sample of origin, sequenced in a study of cytomegalovirus exposure and HLA in healthy donors. A multiplex PCR was run with 60 Vbeta primers and 13 Jbeta primers. The protocol was immunoSEQ multiplex PCR, while the TCRdb copy is restricted to in-frame clones and leaves out a portion. The table lists roughly 160,000 clones, around four fifths of them singletons. Specimen: PBMCs. Every receptor here comes from a woman in her forties or fifties in good health and CMV-seronegative.

The J gene is TRBJ2-2, the V gene TRBV7-8; 10 bases line up with TRBD2. This CDR3 is built from 16 residues. V was pared by 4 bases and J by 2 bases, with 4 bases of the junction left unmatched. Germline assignment: CDR1 SGHVS and CDR2 FQNEAQ. The DNA of the CDR3 is TGTGCCAGCAGCTCCCGGACTAGCGGTAACACCGGGGAGCTGTTTTTT. Its protein is CASSSRTSGNTGELFF.

The rearrangement joins TRBV28 to TRBJ2-2; 8 bases line up with TRBD2. Germline values: CDR1 MDHEN, CDR2 SYDVKM. V shed 6 bases, J shed 10 bases, and the junction held 16 bases outside the gene matches. The CDR3 is 16 amino acids. As DNA, the CDR3 is TGTGCCAGCAGGCCCCCTCCCAGACTAGCGTACTCGGAGCTGTTTTTT. Its protein is CASRPPPRLAYSELFF.

Regarding this clone: At the DNA level, this CDR3 is encoded by other sequences in the same sample as well. The J gene is TRBJ1-2, the V gene TRBV28; D possibly corresponds to TRBD1 (6 bases). With 2 bases removed from V and 4 bases from J, the gap between germline ends came to 8 bases. Germline CDR1 MDHEN, CDR2 SYDVKM. CDR3 length: 13 amino acids. CDR3 bases: TGTGCCAGCAGTTTAGGGGGCGGCTATGGCTACACCTTC. It encodes CASSLGGGYGYTF.

This clone showed up just once. This chain connects TRBV27 to TRBJ2-7; D remains unclear. The CDR3 contains 16 residues. Trimming pared 5 bases from V and 3 bases from J, leaving 20 bases between. Germline V gives CDR1 MNHEY, CDR2 SMNVEV (reference sequence). Here the CDR3 DNA reads TGTGCCAGCAGTCTAAGTACAGCAACATATTACTACGAGCAGTACTTC. Translation: CASSLSTATYYYEQYF.

The chain has TRBV28 and TRBJ2-1; 12 positions match TRBD2. V was pared by 5 bases and J by 2 bases, with 1 base of the junction left unmatched. Germline V gene sequence: CDR1 MDHEN, CDR2 SYDVKM. This CDR3 comprises 15 residues. CDR3 region: CASSPSGRAYNEQFF. The CDR3 region has the DNA TGTGCCAGCAGTCCTAGCGGGAGGGCCTACAATGAGCAGTTCTTC.

This chain connects TRBV6-4 to TRBJ2-1, with 9 bases aligning to TRBD2. J gave up 0 bases and V 3 bases, and 0 bases lay outside the gene matches. The germline CDR1 and CDR2 sequences are MRHNA and SNTAGT. The CDR3 runs to 15 residues. The CDR3 bases are TGTGCCAGCAGTGAGCGGGGGGGCTCCTACAATGAGCAGTTCTTC. Translating gives CASSERGGSYNEQFF.

The rearrangement links TRBV6-6 to TRBJ2-7; D unresolved. The V end was cut by 0 bases, the J end by 2 bases, with 8 bases between. Germline-derived CDR1 and CDR2 are MNHNY and SVGAGI (reference sequence). This CDR3 is built from 14 residues. DNA for the CDR3: TGTGCCAGCAGTTACTCGAACGGTCCCTACGAGCAGTACTTC. Its translation is CASSYSNGPYEQYF.

The rearrangement uses TRBV5-1 and TRBJ2-5, with 11 positions matching TRBD1. TRBJ2-7 explains the end of the DNA better; the J call may be wrong. Germline CDR1 SGHRS, CDR2 YFSETQ. The length of the CDR3 is 14 residues. CDR3 residues: CASSVGQGGYEQYF. The CDR3 DNA sequence: TGCGCCAGCAGCGTGGGACAGGGGGGGTACGAGCAGTACTTC.

J is TRBJ2-7 and V is TRBV6-5; 8 nucleotides match TRBD1. Germline CDR1 reads MNHEY; CDR2 reads SVGAGI. The length of the CDR3 is 15 residues. Germline trimming cut 0 bases from V and 5 bases from J; bases unmatched to any gene: 6. The CDR3 region has the DNA TGTGCCAGCAGTTACTCAGCAGGGGGCTATGACGAGCAGTACTTC. Encoded protein: CASSYSAGGYDEQYF.

This chain joins TRBV7-9 and TRBJ2-1, with TRBD2 matching over 7 bases. Trimming cost V 3 bases and J 0 bases; bases outside gene matches: 8. This CDR3 spans 17 amino acids. The germline gives CDR1 SEHNR, CDR2 FQNEAQ (reference sequence). The CDR3 protein is CASSFLRGSGSYNEQFF. CDR3 coding DNA: TGTGCCAGCAGCTTTTTGCGCGGGAGTGGCTCCTACAATGAGCAGTTCTTC.

This chain uses TRBV7-2 with TRBJ1-2; TRBD1 aligns across 9 bases. J gave up 3 bases and V 4 bases, and 6 bases lay outside the gene matches. The CDR3 has 15 residues. The germline V gene has CDR1 SGHTA and CDR2 FQGNSA. The CDR3 coding sequence is TGTGCCAGCAGCTCACAGGGGGCGTATGACTATGGCTACACCTTC. Residues: CASSSQGAYDYGYTF. The variable domain in full, with the rest retrieved from reference TRBV7-2 and TRBJ1-2, is GAGVSQSPSNKVTEKGKDVELRCDPISGHTALYWYRQSLGQGLEFLIYFQGNSAPDKSGLPSDRFSAERTGGSVSTLTIQRTQQEDSAVYLCASSSQGAYDYGYTFGSGTRLTVV.

This clone was seen just once. The rearrangement joins TRBV2 to TRBJ2-5; a possible D gene is TRBD1 (5 bases). V gave up 2 bases and J gave up 5 bases, with 15 bases separating them. The CDR3 totals 15 residues. Germline CDR1 reads SNHLY; CDR2 reads FYNNEI. CDR3 sequence (DNA): TGTGCCAGCAGTGAACTTGCAGGGCGTGAGGAGACCCAGTACTTC. Its translation is CASSELAGREETQYF.

The V and J genes are TRBV27 and TRBJ2-7, with 10 bases matching TRBD1. The J segment lost 5 bases and the V segment lost 3 bases, leaving 4 bases of the junction unmatched. Germline V lookup: CDR1 MNHEY, CDR2 SMNVEV (reference sequence). The CDR3 covers 14 residues. The CDR3 bases are TGTGCCAGCAGTTTCGGGACAGGGGTCCACGAGCAGTACTTC. Amino acid sequence: CASSFGTGVHEQYF.

This clone has only a few counts. The rearrangement uses TRBV13 and TRBJ2-7, with 7 bases matching TRBD2. Germline CDR1 is PRHDT and CDR2 is FYEKMQ (reference sequence). This CDR3 is built from 20 residues. Trimming at V came to 1 base and at J to 2 bases, leaving 20 bases not matched to a gene. CDR3 nucleotides: TGTGCCAGCAGCTTAGAAGGGCTAGCGGCTACCGTGAGTGGAACCTACGAGCAGTACTTC. The encoded protein is CASSLEGLAATVSGTYEQYF.

This chain links TRBV5-1 with TRBJ2-5; D is unclear. V gave up 1 base and J gave up 1 base, with 5 bases separating them. Germline assignment: CDR1 SGHRS and CDR2 YFSETQ. The CDR3 is made up of 13 amino acids. DNA for the CDR3: TGCGCCAGCAGCTTGACTTCCCAAGAGACCCAGTACTTC. Amino acid sequence: CASSLTSQETQYF.

J is TRBJ1-6 and V is TRBV29-1; D unclear. With 3 bases removed from V and 8 bases from J, the gap between germline ends came to 14 bases. The length of the CDR3 is 14 residues. Germline V gene lookup returns CDR1 SQVTM and CDR2 ANQGSEA. The CDR3, as DNA: TGCAGCGTTGACCGACTTGACGGATATTCACCCCTCCACTTT. It translates to CSVDRLDGYSPLHF.

In its sample, this clone was seen a few times. The chain recombines TRBV5-1 with TRBJ2-7; 8 bases line up with TRBD1. V trimming: 4 bases; J trimming: 12 bases; junction bases outside the gene matches: 21. The CDR3 is 16 amino acids. The germline CDR1 and CDR2 sequences are SGHRS and YFSETQ. CDR3 amino acids: CASSHGQGGHWLLLYF. The CDR3 DNA reads as TGCGCCAGCAGCCACGGACAGGGAGGCCACTGGCTTCTGCTGTACTTC.

The chain employs TRBV18 and TRBJ2-1, with TRBD2 identical over 10 bases. The CDR3 extends over 16 amino acids. The junction had 9 bases not matched to a gene; V was cut back by 3 bases and J by 7 bases. The germline gives CDR1 KGHSH, CDR2 LQKENI. The CDR3 bases are TGTGCCAGCTCACCTTTGTCGGCTAGCGGGGGAAATGAGCAGTTCTTC. It is translated as CASSPLSASGGNEQFF.

This sequence joins TRBV30 and TRBJ1-2; D is perhaps TRBD1 (6 bases). Trimming left V 0 bases short and J 3 bases short, with 20 bases between. The CDR3 is made up of 17 amino acids. Germline V gives CDR1 GTSNPN, CDR2 SVGIG (reference sequence). CDR3 amino acids: CAWSVLSGGWFDYGYTF. For the CDR3, the DNA is TGTGCCTGGAGTGTTCTTTCGGGGGGCTGGTTTGACTATGGCTACACCTTC.

This rearrangement joins TRBV5-1 to TRBJ2-3; D is possibly TRBD1 (6 bases). Germline assignment: CDR1 SGHRS and CDR2 YFSETQ. Trimming shortened V by 3 bases and J by 5 bases, and 22 bases separated the two germline ends. The CDR3 runs to 17 residues. The CDR3: CASSWEQGGAQIDTQYF. CDR3 nucleotide sequence: TGCGCCAGCAGCTGGGAACAGGGTGGTGCGCAAATAGATACGCAGTATTTT. The full variable domain, its missing parts supplied by reference TRBV5-1 and TRBJ2-3, is KAGVTQTPRYLIKTRGQQVTLSCSPISGHRSVSWYQQTPGQGLQFLFEYFSETQRNKGNFPGRFSGRQFSNSRSEMNVSTLELGDSALYLCASSWEQGGAQIDTQYFGPGTRLTVL.

The V gene is TRBV7-9, the J gene TRBJ1-5; D might be TRBD1 (5 bases). CDR3 size: 15 residues. Germline CDR1 and CDR2: SEHNR and FQNEAQ (reference sequence). V was shortened by 5 bases and J by 5 bases, with 16 bases between the two germline ends. CDR3 amino acids: CASSPGGEGHQPQHF. CDR3 nucleotide sequence: TGTGCCAGCAGCCCCGGAGGGGAAGGCCATCAGCCCCAGCATTTT.

Only a few counts were recorded for this clone. The V gene is TRBV19, the J gene TRBJ2-1; tentatively, D is TRBD2 (5 bases). The CDR3 runs to 15 residues. Germline V lookup: CDR1 LNHDA, CDR2 SQIVND (reference sequence). V shed 8 bases and J shed 4 bases, with 18 bases lying between them. The CDR3 DNA is TGTGCCAGTGTTGGGCGGGTAGGCCGTTACAATGAGCAGTTCTTC. This translates into CASVGRVGRYNEQFF.

This clone has more than one count but fewer than ten. The gene calls are TRBV6-5 and TRBJ1-1, with 8 bases that match TRBD1. CDR1 is MNHEY, CDR2 SVGAGI, per germline. CDR3 length equals 16 residues. Losses at the gene ends were 2 bases for V and 3 bases for J; bases not matched to a gene: 8. The chain's CDR3 is CASSYLGQGRDTEAFF. CDR3 bases: TGTGCCAGCAGTTACCTCGGACAGGGTAGAGACACTGAAGCTTTCTTT.

This clone appeared a single time. The V gene is TRBV9, the J gene TRBJ2-7, with D possibly TRBD2 on 5 matching bases. Between the trimmed V and J ends, which lost 0 bases and 3 bases, there was a span of 10 bases. Germline V lookup: CDR1 SGDLS, CDR2 YYNGEE. This CDR3 has 14 amino acids. The CDR3 DNA reads as TGTGCCAGCAGCGTAGGGCTAGCAGGCTACGAGCAGTACTTC. It translates to CASSVGLAGYEQYF.

This chain connects TRBV9 to TRBJ1-1; 10 nucleotides match TRBD1. Germline CDR1 reads SGDLS; CDR2 reads YYNGEE. The junction had 1 base not matched to a gene; V was cut back by 4 bases and J by 1 base. This CDR3 has 14 residues. The CDR3 loop reads CASSRQGANTEAFF. For the CDR3, the DNA is TGTGCCAGCAGCCGACAGGGGGCGAACACTGAAGCTTTCTTT.

The chain is built from TRBV5-1 and TRBJ2-7, with TRBD1 as a possible D gene (6 bases). The germline V gene encodes CDR1 SGHRS and CDR2 YFSETQ. This CDR3 has 13 residues. Trimming pared 3 bases from V and 7 bases from J, leaving 14 bases between. CDR3 nucleotides: TGCGCCAGCAGCTGGGGCAGGGGTGGGGAGCAGTACTTC. It translates to CASSWGRGGEQYF. The entire variable domain, with the rest obtained from reference TRBV5-1 and TRBJ2-7, is as follows: KAGVTQTPRYLIKTRGQQVTLSCSPISGHRSVSWYQQTPGQGLQFLFEYFSETQRNKGNFPGRFSGRQFSNSRSEMNVSTLELGDSALYLCASSWGRGGEQYFGPGTRLTVT.

This clone appeared once. This sequence joins TRBV4-2 and TRBJ1-4; a weak D match, TRBD1 (6 bases). Per germline, CDR1 LGHNA and CDR2 YNFKEQ. There are 20 residues in the CDR3. V was cut by 1 base and J by 8 bases, with 29 bases left in between. DNA of the CDR3: TGTGCCAGCAGCCAAGTCGGATCCAGGCGGAGGGGGGGCCGGGTAGAAAAACTGTTTTTT. It yields the protein CASSQVGSRRRGGRVEKLFF.

Turning to this clone: Other DNA sequences in this specimen translate into the identical CDR3. The CDR3 sequence is CASSLDRGDQPQHF. The CDR3 DNA reads as TGTGCCAGCAGCTTAGACAGGGGGGACCAGCCCCAGCATTTT. The V and J genes are TRBV7-9 and TRBJ1-5, with TRBD1 matching over 8 bases. Germline V gene data show CDR1 as SEHNR and CDR2 as FQNEAQ (reference sequence). V was clipped by 1 base and J by 7 bases; unmatched bases: 3. The CDR3 has 14 amino acids.

This chain uses TRBV10-3 with TRBJ1-6; D is unresolved. The V end was cut by 5 bases, the J end by 5 bases, with 4 bases between. Germline V gives CDR1 ENHRY, CDR2 SYGVKD. CDR3 size: 12 residues. CDR3 sequence reads: CAISPDNSPLHF. CDR3 nucleotide sequence: TGTGCCATCAGTCCTGATAATTCACCCCTCCACTTT.

This chain uses TRBV7-2 with TRBJ1-1; the D is unclear. V gave up 3 bases and J gave up 3 bases, with 8 bases separating them. CDR3 length: 13 amino acids. Germline CDR1 reads SGHTA; CDR2 reads FQGNSA. CDR3 protein: CASSFQEDTEAFF. The CDR3 coding sequence is TGTGCCAGCAGCTTTCAGGAGGACACTGAAGCTTTCTTT. Full variable domain (outside the CDR3, taken from reference TRBV7-2 and TRBJ1-1): GAGVSQSPSNKVTEKGKDVELRCDPISGHTALYWYRQSLGQGLEFLIYFQGNSAPDKSGLPSDRFSAERTGGSVSTLTIQRTQQEDSAVYLCASSFQEDTEAFFGQGTRLTVV.